This TCR beta chain was profiled in a study of CD8+ T cells in alopecia areata (dated by TCRdb to the late 2010s). About the full investigation: The treated patients took part in an open-label pilot trial in which moderate-to-severe alopecia areata was treated with oral tofacitinib at 5 to 10 mg twice daily. RNA came from the PAXgene miRNA kit for fixed scalp, the miRNeasy kit for PBMCs, and the RNeasy kit for mouse skin. In both human patients and the C3H/HeJ mouse model, the study applied high-throughput TCRbeta sequencing to look at T cell clonal expansion in alopecia areata. Patients received tofacitinib for 6 to 18 months and were then followed off drug for 6 months to check for delayed response and recurrence. Human TCRbeta sequencing covered scalp tissue and sorted CD4+ and CD8+ peripheral blood T cells from patchy and totalis/universalis alopecia areata patients and healthy controls. TCRbeta CDR3 regions were amplified by immunoSEQ multiplex PCR using 35 Vbeta forward and 13 Jbeta reverse primers. Clonality in the scalp was compared among normal scalp (n=4), patchy alopecia areata scalp (n=8), and alopecia totalis/universalis scalp (n=8). Tofacitinib-treated patients had biopsies at baseline and at 4 and 24 weeks of treatment, with a later scalp biopsy in several patients.

Peripheral blood and lesional scalp punch biopsies were obtained from patients with alopecia areata. PBMCs were isolated by density centrifugation and stained for CD3, CD4 and CD8, and CD4+ and CD8+ T cells were sorted on a FACSAria. CDR1 and CDR2 are drawn from the germline V gene: SQVTM, ANQGSEA. Between the V and J ends, shortened by 4 bases and 4 bases respectively, the junction contains 16 bases. From its cysteine to its phenylalanine, the CDR3 spans 14 amino acids. Only the CDR3 part of the read is kept: 42 bases, read in frame from the first base. This clone was seen only a few times. What antigen it recognizes has not been identified. Per-base quality was not reported, and no clone a single base away is much larger than it. Preparation of the library involved the immunoSEQ multiplex PCR assay. For TCR sequencing, RNA was extracted from every sample and reverse transcribed into cDNA to serve as template. SuperScript III was used for first-strand cDNA synthesis, primed with a 2:1 mix of oligo-dT and random hexamers. A synthetic immune receptor repertoire was used to measure amplification bias, and any remaining bias was corrected computationally. On the study's bioinformatics: Raw reads were preprocessed to remove errors, and CDR3 was defined by IMGT conventions from the conserved cysteine to phenylalanine. Clonality was computed by normalizing Shannon entropy by log2 of the number of productive unique TCRs and subtracting the result from 1. Whether each scalp clone was CD4 or CD8 was inferred by checking scalp TCRbeta sequences against the CD4 and CD8 repertoires from sorted blood. The source is immuneACCESS, and TCRdb retained only in-frame sequences with V and J called. Part of the clones is not carried over; for the studies checked, unresolved V genes explain less than half of this, and the remainder is unexplained. From that table come the V and J calls and clone size; the DNA was used to work out D and trimming. Counted in this sample were 90,000 to 150,000 clones; more than 30% of them appeared once. The ten most abundant clones make up approximately 3.1% of the sample.

Study-wide conclusions, independent of this receptor: Compared with normal scalp, lesional scalp had higher clonality and more expanded CD8+ clones, particularly in alopecia totalis/universalis, a pattern that suggests antigenic drive. Shared TCR sequences between patients were less evident than in mice, which may be partly attributable to HLA diversity in the patient population. Unlike mouse skin, which is dominated by gammadelta T cells, normal human skin has resident alphabeta T cells that are also sequenced, and this complicates analysis of the scalp TCR repertoire.

Sequenced: CD4+ T cells sorted from blood. The chain is assembled from TRBV29-1 and TRBJ1-2; the D gene cannot be resolved reliably. The sequence came from a human donor with alopecia areata. The DNA is TGCAGCGTTGGATCAGCCGTCCCCGGCTATGGCTACACCTTC. This is translated as CSVGSAVPGYGYTF. Outside the CDR3, residues come from the reference TRBV29-1 and TRBJ1-2 proteins, so the full variable domain is: SAVISQKPSRDICQRGTSLTIQCQVDSQVTMMFWYRQQPGQSLTLIATANQGSEATYESGFVIDKFPISRPNLTFSTLTVSNMSPEDSSIYLCSVGSAVPGYGYTFGSGTRLTVV.